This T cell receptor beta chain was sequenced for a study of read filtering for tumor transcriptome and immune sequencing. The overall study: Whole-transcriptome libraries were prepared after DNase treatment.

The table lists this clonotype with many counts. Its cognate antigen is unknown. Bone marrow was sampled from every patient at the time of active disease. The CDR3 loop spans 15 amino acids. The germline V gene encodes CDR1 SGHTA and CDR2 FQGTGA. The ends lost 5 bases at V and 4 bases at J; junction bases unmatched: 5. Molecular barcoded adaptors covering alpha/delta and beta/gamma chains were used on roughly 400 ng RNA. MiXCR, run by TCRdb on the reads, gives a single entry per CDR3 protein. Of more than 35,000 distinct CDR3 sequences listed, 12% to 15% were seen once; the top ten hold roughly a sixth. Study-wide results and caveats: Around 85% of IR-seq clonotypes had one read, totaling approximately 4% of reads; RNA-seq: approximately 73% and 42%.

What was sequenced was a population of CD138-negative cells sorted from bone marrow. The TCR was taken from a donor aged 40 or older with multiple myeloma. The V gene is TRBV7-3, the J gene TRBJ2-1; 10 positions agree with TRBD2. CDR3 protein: CASSPSAGGYNEQFF. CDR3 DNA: TGTGCCAGCAGCCCGTCAGCGGGGGGGTACAATGAGCAGTTCTTC.